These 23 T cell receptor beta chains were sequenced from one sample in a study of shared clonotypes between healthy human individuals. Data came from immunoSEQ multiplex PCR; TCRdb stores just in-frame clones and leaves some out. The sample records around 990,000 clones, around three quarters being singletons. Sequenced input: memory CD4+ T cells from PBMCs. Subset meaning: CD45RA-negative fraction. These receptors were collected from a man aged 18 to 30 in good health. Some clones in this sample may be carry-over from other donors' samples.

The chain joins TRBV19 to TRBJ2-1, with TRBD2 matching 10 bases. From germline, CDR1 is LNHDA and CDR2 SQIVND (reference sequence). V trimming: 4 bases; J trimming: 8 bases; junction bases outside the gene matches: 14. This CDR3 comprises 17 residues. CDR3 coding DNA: TGTGCCAGTAGTAGTCCTAGCGGGAGCAACTCGGGGTATGAGCAGTTCTTC. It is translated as CASSSPSGSNSGYEQFF.

CDR3 sequence (DNA): TGTGCCAGCAGTTCCAAAGGGACTAGCGGGAGACTGAACCCCCCCGGGGAGCTGTTTTTT. This gives the protein CASSSKGTSGRLNPPGELFF. V gene TRBV27 combines with J gene TRBJ2-2, with 14 nucleotides matching TRBD2. The CDR3 contains 20 residues. Germline V gene data show CDR1 as MNHEY and CDR2 as SMNVEV (reference sequence). J gave up 6 bases and V 4 bases, and 16 bases lay outside the gene matches.

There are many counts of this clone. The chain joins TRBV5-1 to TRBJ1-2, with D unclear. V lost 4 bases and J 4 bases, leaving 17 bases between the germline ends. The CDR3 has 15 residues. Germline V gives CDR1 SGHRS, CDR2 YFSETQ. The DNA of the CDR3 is TGCGCCAGCAGCCGAGGAGGAGCGGTAACCTATGGCTACACCTTC. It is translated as CASSRGGAVTYGYTF. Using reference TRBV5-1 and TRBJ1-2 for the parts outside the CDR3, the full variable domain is KAGVTQTPRYLIKTRGQQVTLSCSPISGHRSVSWYQQTPGQGLQFLFEYFSETQRNKGNFPGRFSGRQFSNSRSEMNVSTLELGDSALYLCASSRGGAVTYGYTFGSGTRLTVV.

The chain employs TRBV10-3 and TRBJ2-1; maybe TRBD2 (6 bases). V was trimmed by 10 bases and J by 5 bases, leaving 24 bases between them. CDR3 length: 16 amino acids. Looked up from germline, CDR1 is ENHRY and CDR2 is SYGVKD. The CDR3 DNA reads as TGTGCCACCCATTCGAGTACCAGCGGGCCTCACAATGAGCAGTTCTTC. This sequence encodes CATHSSTSGPHNEQFF.

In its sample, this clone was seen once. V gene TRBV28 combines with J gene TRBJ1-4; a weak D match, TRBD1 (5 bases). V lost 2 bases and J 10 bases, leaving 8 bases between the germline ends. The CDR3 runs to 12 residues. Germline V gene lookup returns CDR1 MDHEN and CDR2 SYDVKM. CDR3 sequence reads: CASSLDSPKLFF. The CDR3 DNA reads TGTGCCAGCAGTTTAGACAGCCCAAAACTGTTTTTT.

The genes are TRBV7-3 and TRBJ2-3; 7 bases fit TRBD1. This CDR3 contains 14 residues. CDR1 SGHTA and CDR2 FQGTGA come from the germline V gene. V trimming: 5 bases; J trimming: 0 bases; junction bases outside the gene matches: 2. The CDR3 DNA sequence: TGTGCCAGCAGCCCGGACAGGAGCACAGATACGCAGTATTTT. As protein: CASSPDRSTDTQYF.

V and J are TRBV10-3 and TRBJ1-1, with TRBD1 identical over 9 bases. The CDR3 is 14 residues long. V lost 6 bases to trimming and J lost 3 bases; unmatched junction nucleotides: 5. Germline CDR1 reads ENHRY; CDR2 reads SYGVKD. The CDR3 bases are TGTGCCATCAGGAAACAGGGGGCGGACACTGAAGCTTTCTTT. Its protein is CAIRKQGADTEAFF.

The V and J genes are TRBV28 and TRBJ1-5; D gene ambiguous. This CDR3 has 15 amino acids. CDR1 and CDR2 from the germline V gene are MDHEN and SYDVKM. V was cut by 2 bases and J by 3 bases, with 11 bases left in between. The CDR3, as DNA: TGTGCCAGCAGTTTAGCGCCTGAAAACAATCAGCCCCAGCATTTT. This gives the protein CASSLAPENNQPQHF.

The CDR3: CASSYSVEQYF. CDR3 bases: TGTGCCAGCAGTTACTCGGTCGAGCAGTACTTC. V gene TRBV6-6 combines with J gene TRBJ2-7, with no clear D. Germline CDR1 and CDR2: MNHNY and SVGAGI (reference sequence). The CDR3 totals 11 residues. V was shortened by 0 bases and J by 6 bases, with 3 bases between the two germline ends.

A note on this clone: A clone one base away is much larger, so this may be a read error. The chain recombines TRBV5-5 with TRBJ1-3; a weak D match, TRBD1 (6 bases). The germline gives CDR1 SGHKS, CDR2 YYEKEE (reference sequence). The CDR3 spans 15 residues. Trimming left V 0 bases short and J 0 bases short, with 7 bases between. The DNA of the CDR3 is TGTGCCAGCAGCTTGGGGGGGCTCTCTGGAAACACCATATATTTT. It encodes CASSLGGLSGNTIYF.

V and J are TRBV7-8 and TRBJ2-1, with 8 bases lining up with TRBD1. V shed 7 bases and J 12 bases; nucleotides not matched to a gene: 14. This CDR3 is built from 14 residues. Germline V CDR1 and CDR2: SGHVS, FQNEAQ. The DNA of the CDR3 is TGTGCCAGCATCCAAGTACAGGGGGAAGGTCGGCAGTTCTTC. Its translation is CASIQVQGEGRQFF.

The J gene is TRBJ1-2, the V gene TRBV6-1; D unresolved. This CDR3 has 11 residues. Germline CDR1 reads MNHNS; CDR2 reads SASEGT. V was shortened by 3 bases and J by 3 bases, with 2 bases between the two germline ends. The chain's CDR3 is CASSDDYGYTF. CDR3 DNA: TGTGCCAGCAGTGATGACTATGGCTACACCTTC.

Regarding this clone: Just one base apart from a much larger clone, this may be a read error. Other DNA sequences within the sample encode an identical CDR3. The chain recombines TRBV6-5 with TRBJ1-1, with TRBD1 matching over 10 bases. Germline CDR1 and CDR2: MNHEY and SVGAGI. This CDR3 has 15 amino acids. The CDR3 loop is CASSSGQGFYTEAFF. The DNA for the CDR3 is TGTGCCAGCAGTTCGGGACAGGGGTTTTACACCGAAGCTTTCTTT.

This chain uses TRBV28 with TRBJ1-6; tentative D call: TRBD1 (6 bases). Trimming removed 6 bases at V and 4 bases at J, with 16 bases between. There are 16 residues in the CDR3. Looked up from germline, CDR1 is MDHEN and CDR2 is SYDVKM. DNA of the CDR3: TGTGCCAGCAGCGGGGGCAGCACCGAATATAATTCACCCCTCCACTTT. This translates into CASSGGSTEYNSPLHF.

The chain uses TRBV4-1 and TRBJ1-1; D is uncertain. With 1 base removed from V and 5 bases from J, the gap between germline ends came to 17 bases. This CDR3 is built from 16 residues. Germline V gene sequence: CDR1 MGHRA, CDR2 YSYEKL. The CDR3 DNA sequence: TGCGCCAGCAGCCAAGGCATGGACCGAGAGTGGACTGAAGCTTTCTTT. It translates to CASSQGMDREWTEAFF.

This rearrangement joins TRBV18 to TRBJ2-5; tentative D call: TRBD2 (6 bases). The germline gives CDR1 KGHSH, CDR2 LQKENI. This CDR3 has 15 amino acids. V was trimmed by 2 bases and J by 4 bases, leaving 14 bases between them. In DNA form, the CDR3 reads TGTGCCAGCTCACCAAGGGGACGGGGGACAGAGACCCAGTACTTC. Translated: CASSPRGRGTETQYF.

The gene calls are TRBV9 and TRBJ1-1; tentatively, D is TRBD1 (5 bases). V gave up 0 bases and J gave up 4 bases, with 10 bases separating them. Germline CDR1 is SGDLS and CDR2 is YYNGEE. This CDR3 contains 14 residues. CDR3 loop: CASSVAFGGTEAFF. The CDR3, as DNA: TGTGCCAGCAGCGTAGCTTTTGGGGGCACTGAAGCTTTCTTT.

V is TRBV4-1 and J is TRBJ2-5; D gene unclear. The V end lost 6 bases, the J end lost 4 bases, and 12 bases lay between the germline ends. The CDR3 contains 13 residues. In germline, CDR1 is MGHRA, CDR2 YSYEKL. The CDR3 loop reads CASRGPVGETQYF. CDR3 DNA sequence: TGCGCCAGCAGGGGTCCAGTGGGAGAGACCCAGTACTTC.

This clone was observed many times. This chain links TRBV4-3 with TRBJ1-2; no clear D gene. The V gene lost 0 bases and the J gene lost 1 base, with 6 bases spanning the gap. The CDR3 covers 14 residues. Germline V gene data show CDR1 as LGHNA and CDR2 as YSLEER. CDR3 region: CASSQDRSNYGYTF. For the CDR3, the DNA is TGCGCCAGCAGCCAAGACAGGAGTAACTATGGCTACACCTTC.

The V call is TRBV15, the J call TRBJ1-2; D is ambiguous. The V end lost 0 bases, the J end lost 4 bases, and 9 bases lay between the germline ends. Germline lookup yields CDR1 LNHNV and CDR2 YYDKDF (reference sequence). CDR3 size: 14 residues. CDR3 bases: TGTGCCACCAGCAGAGATCTTCGAGTCTATGGCTACACCTTC. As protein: CATSRDLRVYGYTF.

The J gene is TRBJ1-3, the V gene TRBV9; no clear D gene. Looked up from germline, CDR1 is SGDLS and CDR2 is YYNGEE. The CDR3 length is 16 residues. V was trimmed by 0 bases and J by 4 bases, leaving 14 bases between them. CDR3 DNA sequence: TGTGCCAGCAGCGTAGGGACGGGCAAAACGGGAAACACCATATATTTT. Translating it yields CASSVGTGKTGNTIYF.

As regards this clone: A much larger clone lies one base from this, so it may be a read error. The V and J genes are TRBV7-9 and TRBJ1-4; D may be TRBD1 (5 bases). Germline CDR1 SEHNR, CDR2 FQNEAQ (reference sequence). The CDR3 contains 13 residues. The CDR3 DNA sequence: TGTGCCAGCGGCTTTGGGGGTGAGGGAAAACTGTTTTTT. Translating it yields CASGFGGEGKLFF.

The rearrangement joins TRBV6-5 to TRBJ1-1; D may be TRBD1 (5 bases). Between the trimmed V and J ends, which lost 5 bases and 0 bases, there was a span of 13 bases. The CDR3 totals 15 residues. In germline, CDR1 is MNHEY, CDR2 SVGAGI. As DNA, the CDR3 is TGTGCCAGCAGTCGCACGGGACGGTTGAACACTGAAGCTTTCTTT. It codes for CASSRTGRLNTEAFF.